This paragraph covers one T cell receptor (beta chain) sequence. The sample is drawn from a study of blood T cell repertoires in COVID-19. Study as a whole: Sites across the United States, Italy and Spain contributed samples from acute and convalescent COVID-19.

Per the original data handling: Amplified reference gene primers provided the basis for estimating nucleated cell counts. Here immunoSEQ multiplex PCR was the method, and the copy in TCRdb shows in-frame clones only, minus some. V, J and clone size were drawn from that table, and D and trimming were deduced from the DNA. The sample lists 150,000 to 170,000 clones; approximately 73% were seen once. CDR3 size: 17 residues. Germline values: CDR1 MNHEY, CDR2 SMNVEV (reference sequence). V lost 6 bases, J lost 0 bases, and 11 bases stayed unmatched. The genes are TRBV27 and TRBJ1-5, with TRBD1 matching over 7 bases. The TCR was taken from an elderly woman with acute or convalescent COVID-19. Sequencing input: peripheral blood. In nucleotides, the CDR3 is TGTGCCAGCAGCGCTAGACAGGGCTCTTATAGCAATCAGCCCCAGCATTTT. It yields the protein CASSARQGSYSNQPQHF.